This T cell receptor (beta chain) was sequenced in a study of blood T cell repertoires in COVID-19. V lost 2 bases, J lost 2 bases, and 4 bases stayed unmatched. Looked up from germline, CDR1 is MNHEY and CDR2 is SVGEGT. This CDR3 has 15 amino acids. The repertoire was sequenced with immunoSEQ multiplex PCR; TCRdb's copy has only in-frame clones and lacks some. Here the sample spans tens of thousands of clones, around 82% being singletons. V usage is TRBV6-2 or TRBV6-3 and J usage is TRBJ2-7; TRBD1 matches 9 bases. This TCR was recovered from a human donor in a cohort sampled during active COVID-19. The sequencing sample was made of peripheral blood. CDR3: CASSYSDRGTYEQYF. CDR3 coding DNA: TGTGCCAGCAGTTACAGTGACAGGGGGACCTACGAGCAGTACTTC.